The T cell receptor (beta chain) described here comes from a study of blood T cell repertoires in COVID-19. How the authors handled the data: Reference gene primer amplification gave nucleated cell count estimates. Sequencing used immunoSEQ multiplex PCR; TCRdb keeps in-frame clones, though not all of them. That table is the source of V, J and clone size, and D and trimming were worked out from the DNA. The sample lists 200,000 to 250,000 clones; roughly 84% were seen once. Germline V gene data show CDR1 as LGHDT and CDR2 as YNNKEL (reference sequence). The CDR3 totals 15 residues. Trimming shortened V by 4 bases and J by 1 base, and 13 bases separated the two germline ends. This clone has a single count.

The chain carries TRBV3-1 (or the pseudogene TRBV3-2) and TRBJ1-1, with a possible D match to TRBD1 (5 bases). Sequencing input: peripheral blood. The origin of this receptor is a man between 25 and 39 years old with active or convalescent COVID-19. CDR3 amino acids: CASSPPHTGNTEAFF. CDR3 in DNA: TGTGCCAGCAGCCCCCCCCACACAGGGAACACTGAAGCTTTCTTT.